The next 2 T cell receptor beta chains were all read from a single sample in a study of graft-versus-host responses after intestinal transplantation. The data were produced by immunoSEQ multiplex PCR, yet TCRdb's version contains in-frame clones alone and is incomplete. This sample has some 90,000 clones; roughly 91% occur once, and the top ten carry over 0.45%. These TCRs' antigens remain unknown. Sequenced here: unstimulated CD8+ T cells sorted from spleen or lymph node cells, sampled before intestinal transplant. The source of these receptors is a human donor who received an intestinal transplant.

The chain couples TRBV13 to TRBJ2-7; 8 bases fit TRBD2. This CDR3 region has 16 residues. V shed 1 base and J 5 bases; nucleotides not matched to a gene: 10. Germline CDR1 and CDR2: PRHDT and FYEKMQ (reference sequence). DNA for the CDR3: TGTGCCAGCAGCTTAGATCTGAACGGGAGGGTCGACGAGCAGTACTTC. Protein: CASSLDLNGRVDEQYF.

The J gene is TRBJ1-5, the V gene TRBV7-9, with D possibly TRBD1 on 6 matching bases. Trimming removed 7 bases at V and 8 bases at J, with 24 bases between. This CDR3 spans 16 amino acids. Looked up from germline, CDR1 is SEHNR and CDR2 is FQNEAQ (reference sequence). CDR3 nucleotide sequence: TGTGCCAGCAACACATTACTACAGGGAGCATTAGAGCCCCAGCATTTT. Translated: CASNTLLQGALEPQHF.